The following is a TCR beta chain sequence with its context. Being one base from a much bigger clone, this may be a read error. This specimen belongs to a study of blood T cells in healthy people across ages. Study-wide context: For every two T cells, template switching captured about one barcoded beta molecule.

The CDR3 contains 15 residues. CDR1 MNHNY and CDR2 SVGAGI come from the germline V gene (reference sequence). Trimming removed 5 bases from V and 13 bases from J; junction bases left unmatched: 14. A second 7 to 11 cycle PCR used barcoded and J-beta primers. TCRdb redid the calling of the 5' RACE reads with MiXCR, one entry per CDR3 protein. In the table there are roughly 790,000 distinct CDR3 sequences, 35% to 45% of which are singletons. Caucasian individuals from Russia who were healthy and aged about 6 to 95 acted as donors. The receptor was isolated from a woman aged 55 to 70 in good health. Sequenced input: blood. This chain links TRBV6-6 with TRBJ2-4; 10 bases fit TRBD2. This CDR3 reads CASSQGTSEVHEQYF. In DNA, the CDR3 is TGTGCCAGCAGTCAAGGGACTAGCGAGGTTCATGAGCAGTACTTC.